The next 5 T cell receptor beta chains were all read from a single sample in a study of shared clonotypes between healthy human individuals. Generated by immunoSEQ multiplex PCR, the TCRdb table keeps only in-frame clones and is missing some. Here the sample spans 550,000 to 600,000 clones, around 78% being singletons. Sequencing input: PBMCs. These receptor sequences come from a woman aged 40 to 50 in good health. Some clones in this sample may be carry-over from other donors' samples.

The chain joins TRBV5-1 to TRBJ1-1; D uncertain. This CDR3 region has 14 residues. Germline CDR1 and CDR2: SGHRS and YFSETQ. V was clipped by 4 bases and J by 4 bases, with 14 bases between them. The CDR3 DNA reads TGCGCCAGCAGCCGCTCATCAGGTCTCACTGAAGCTTTCTTT. Protein: CASSRSSGLTEAFF.

This chain joins TRBV7-9 and TRBJ2-7; possibly TRBD2 for D (6 bases). Germline CDR1 is SEHNR and CDR2 is FQNEAQ (reference sequence). Trimming took off 6 bases at V and 6 bases at J, with 9 bases between the two ends. The CDR3 consists of 11 residues. The CDR3 sequence is CASRAEGEQYF. In DNA, the CDR3 is TGTGCCAGCAGAGCGGAGGGCGAGCAGTACTTC.

The chain has TRBV20-1 and TRBJ2-2; no clear D. Germline V lookup: CDR1 DFQATT, CDR2 SNEGSKA (reference sequence). Trimming shortened V by 4 bases and J by 3 bases, and 3 bases separated the two germline ends. The CDR3 consists of 11 residues. Here the CDR3 DNA reads TGCAGTGCTAAGGACACCGGGGAGCTGTTTTTT. Residues: CSAKDTGELFF.

This sequence joins TRBV7-2 and TRBJ2-2; 7 bases are shared with TRBD2. This CDR3 region has 15 residues. V shed 1 base, J shed 3 bases, and the junction held 2 bases outside the gene matches. CDR1 and CDR2 from the germline V gene are SGHTA and FQGNSA. CDR3 sequence (DNA): TGTGCCAGCAGCTTAGGCACTAGCGACACCGGGGAGCTGTTTTTT. Encoded protein: CASSLGTSDTGELFF.

This sequence joins TRBV9 and TRBJ2-1; 9 positions agree with TRBD1. J gave up 1 base and V 3 bases, and 2 bases lay outside the gene matches. Looked up from germline, CDR1 is SGDLS and CDR2 is YYNGEE. CDR3 length: 15 amino acids. CDR3 loop: CASSGQGDSYNEQFF. In DNA, the CDR3 is TGTGCCAGCAGCGGACAGGGGGATTCCTACAATGAGCAGTTCTTC.